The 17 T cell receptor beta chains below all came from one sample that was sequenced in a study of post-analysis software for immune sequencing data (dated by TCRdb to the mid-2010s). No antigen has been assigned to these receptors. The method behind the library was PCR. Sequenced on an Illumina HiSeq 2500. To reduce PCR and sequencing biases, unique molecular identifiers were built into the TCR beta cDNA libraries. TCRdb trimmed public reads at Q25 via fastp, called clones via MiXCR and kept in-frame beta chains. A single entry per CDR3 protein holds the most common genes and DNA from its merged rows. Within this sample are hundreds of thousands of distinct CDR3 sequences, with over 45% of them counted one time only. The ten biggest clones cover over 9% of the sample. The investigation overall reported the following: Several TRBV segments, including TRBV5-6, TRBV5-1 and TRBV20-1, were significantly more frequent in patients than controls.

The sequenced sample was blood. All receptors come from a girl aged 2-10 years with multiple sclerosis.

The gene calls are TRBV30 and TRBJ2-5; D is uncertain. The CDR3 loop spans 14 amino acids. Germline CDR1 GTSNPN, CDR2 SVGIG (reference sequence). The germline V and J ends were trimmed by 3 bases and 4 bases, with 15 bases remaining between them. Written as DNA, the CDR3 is TGTGCCTGGAGCTCCCTCGGTGGGATAGAGACCCAGTACTTC. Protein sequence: CAWSSLGGIETQYF.

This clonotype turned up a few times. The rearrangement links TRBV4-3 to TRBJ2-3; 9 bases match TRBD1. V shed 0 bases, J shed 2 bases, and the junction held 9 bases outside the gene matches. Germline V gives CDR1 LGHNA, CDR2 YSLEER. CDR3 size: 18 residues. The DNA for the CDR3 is TGCGCCAGCAGCCAAGACCGGCCTAGGACAGGGGCCACAGATACGCAGTATTTT. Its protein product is CASSQDRPRTGATDTQYF.

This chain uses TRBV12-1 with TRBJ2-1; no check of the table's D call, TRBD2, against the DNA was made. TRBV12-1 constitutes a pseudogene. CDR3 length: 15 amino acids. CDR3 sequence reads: CASSFSAGILLNQFF. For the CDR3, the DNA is TGTGCCAGCAGCTTTTCAGCGGGGATACTGCTGAACCAGTTCTTC.

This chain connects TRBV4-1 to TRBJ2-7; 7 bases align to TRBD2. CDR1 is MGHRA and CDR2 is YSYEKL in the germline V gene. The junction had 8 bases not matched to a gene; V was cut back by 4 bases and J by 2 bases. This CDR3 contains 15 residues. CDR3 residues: CASSPSPGGAYEQYF. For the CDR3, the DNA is TGCGCCAGCAGCCCCTCACCTGGGGGGGCCTACGAGCAGTACTTC.

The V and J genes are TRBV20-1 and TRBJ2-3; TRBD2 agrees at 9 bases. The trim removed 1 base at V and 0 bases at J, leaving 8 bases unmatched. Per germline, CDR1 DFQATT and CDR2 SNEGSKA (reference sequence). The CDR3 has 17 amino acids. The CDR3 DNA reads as TGCAGTGCTAGAGTACTGCGGGGGGGTACTAGCACAGATACGCAGTATTTT. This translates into CSARVLRGGTSTDTQYF.

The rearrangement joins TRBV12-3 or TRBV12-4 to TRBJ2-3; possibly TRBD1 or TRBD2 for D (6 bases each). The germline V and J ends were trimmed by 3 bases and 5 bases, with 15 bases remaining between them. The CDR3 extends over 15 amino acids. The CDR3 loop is CASSLGGGRRDTQYF. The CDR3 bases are TGTGCCAGCAGTTTGGGTGGGGGGCGCAGAGATACGCAGTATTTT.

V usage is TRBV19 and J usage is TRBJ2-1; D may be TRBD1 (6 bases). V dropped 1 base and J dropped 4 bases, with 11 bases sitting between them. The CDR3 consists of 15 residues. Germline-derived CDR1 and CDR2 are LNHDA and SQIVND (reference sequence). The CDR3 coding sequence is TGTGCCAGTAGTATAGGTTACAGGGAGTACAATGAGCAGTTCTTC. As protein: CASSIGYREYNEQFF.

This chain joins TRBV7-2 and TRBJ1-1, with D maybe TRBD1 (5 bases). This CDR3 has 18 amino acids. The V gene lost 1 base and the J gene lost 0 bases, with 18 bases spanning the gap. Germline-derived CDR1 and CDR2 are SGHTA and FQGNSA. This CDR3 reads CASSLVSQGGSMNTEAFF. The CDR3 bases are TGTGCCAGCAGCTTAGTATCCCAGGGTGGGTCTATGAACACTGAAGCTTTCTTT. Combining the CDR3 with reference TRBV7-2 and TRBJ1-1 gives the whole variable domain GAGVSQSPSNKVTEKGKDVELRCDPISGHTALYWYRQSLGQGLEFLIYFQGNSAPDKSGLPSDRFSAERTGGSVSTLTIQRTQQEDSAVYLCASSLVSQGGSMNTEAFFGQGTRLTVV.

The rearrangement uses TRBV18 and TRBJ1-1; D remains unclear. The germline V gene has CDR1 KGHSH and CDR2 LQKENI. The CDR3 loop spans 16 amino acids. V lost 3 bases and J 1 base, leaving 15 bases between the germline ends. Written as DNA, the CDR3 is TGTGCCAGCTCACCCACCTCCACGCCGCGGAACACTGAAGCTTTCTTT. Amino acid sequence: CASSPTSTPRNTEAFF.

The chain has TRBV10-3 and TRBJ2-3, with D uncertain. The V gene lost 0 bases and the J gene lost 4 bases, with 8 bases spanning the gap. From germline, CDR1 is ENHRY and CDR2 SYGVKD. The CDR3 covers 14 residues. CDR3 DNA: TGTGCCATCAGTGAGTCGCAGGTCCCAGATACGCAGTATTTT. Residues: CAISESQVPDTQYF.

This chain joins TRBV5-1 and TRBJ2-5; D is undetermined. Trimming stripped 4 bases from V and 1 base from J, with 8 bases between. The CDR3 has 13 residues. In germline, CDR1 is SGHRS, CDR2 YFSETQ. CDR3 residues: CASSLIPQETQYF. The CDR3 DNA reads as TGCGCCAGCAGCCTAATCCCCCAAGAGACCCAGTACTTC. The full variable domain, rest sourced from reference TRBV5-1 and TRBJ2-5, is KAGVTQTPRYLIKTRGQQVTLSCSPISGHRSVSWYQQTPGQGLQFLFEYFSETQRNKGNFPGRFSGRQFSNSRSEMNVSTLELGDSALYLCASSLIPQETQYFGPGTRLLVL.

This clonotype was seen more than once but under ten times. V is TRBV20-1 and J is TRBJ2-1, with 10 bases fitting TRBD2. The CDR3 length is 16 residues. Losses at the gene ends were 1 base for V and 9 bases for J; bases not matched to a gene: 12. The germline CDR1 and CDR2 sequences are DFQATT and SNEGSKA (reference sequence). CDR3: CSARALLLAGATEQFF. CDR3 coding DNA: TGCAGTGCTAGAGCGCTTTTGCTAGCGGGAGCTACTGAGCAGTTCTTC.

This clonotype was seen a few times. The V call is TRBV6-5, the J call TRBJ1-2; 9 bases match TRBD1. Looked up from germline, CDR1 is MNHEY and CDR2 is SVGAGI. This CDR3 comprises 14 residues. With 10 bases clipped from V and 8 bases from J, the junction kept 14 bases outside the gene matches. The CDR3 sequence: CATRDPGQGWGYTF. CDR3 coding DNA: TGTGCCACCAGAGATCCGGGACAGGGTTGGGGCTACACCTTC.

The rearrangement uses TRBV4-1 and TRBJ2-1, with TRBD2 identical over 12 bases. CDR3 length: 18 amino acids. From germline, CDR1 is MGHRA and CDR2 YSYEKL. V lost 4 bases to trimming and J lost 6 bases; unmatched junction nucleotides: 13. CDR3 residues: CASSPLILAGGRSNEQFF. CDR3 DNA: TGCGCCAGCAGCCCCCTGATACTAGCGGGAGGCCGTTCCAATGAGCAGTTCTTC.

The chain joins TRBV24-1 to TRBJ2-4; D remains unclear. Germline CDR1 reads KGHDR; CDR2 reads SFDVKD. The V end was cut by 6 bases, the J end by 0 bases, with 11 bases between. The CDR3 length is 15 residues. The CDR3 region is CATSRQTLAKNIQYF. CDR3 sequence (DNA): TGTGCCACCAGTAGGCAGACCTTAGCCAAAAACATTCAGTACTTC.

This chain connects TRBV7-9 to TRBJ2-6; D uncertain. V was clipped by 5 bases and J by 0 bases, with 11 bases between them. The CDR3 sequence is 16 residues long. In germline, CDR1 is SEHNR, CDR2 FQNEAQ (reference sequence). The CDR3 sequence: CASSRPRASGANVLTF. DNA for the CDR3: TGTGCCAGCAGCCGGCCACGTGCCTCTGGGGCCAACGTCCTGACTTTC.

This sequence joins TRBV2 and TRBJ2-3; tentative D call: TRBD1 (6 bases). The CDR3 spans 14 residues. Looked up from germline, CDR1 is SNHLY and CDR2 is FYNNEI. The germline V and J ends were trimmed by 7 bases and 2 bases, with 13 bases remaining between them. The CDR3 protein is CASKETGVTDTQYF. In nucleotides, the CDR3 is TGTGCCAGCAAGGAGACAGGAGTCACAGATACGCAGTATTTT. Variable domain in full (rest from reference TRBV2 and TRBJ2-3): EPEVTQTPSHQVTQMGQEVILRCVPISNHLYFYWYRQILGQKVEFLVSFYNNEISEKSEIFDDQFSVERPDGSNFTLKIRSTKLEDSAMYFCASKETGVTDTQYFGPGTRLTVL.